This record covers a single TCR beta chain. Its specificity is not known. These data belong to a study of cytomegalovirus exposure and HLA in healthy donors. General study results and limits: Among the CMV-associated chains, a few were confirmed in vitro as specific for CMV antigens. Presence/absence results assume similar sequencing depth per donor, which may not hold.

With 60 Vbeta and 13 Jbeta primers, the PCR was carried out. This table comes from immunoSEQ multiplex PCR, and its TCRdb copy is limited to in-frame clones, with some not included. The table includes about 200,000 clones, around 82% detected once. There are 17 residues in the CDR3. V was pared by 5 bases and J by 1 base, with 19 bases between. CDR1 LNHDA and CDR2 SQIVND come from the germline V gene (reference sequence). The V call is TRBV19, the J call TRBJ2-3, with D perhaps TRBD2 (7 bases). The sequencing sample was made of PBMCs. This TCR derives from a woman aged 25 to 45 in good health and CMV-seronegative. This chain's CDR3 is CASSPRGAGRRTDTQYF. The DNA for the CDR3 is TGTGCCAGTAGTCCCCGGGGGGCTGGCCGTCGCACAGATACGCAGTATTTT.